The present TCR beta chain was sequenced within a study of blood T cell repertoires in COVID-19. Study-wide background: The study drew acute and convalescent COVID-19 samples from the United States, Italy and Spain.

Here immunoSEQ multiplex PCR was the method, and the copy in TCRdb shows in-frame clones only, minus some. The data hold 200,000 to 250,000 clones, with 75% to 90% observed a single time. This CDR3 has 16 amino acids. Between the trimmed V and J ends, which lost 6 bases and 0 bases, there was a span of 18 bases. Germline V lookup: CDR1 MGHDK, CDR2 SYGVNS. The rearrangement joins TRBV25-1 to TRBJ2-7; D perhaps matches TRBD1 (6 bases). This sequence was found in a woman older than 75 with COVID-19, enrolled during active disease. The sample was peripheral blood. The CDR3 spells CASSVSDSLSSYEQYF. For the CDR3, the DNA is TGTGCCAGCAGCGTGTCGGACAGCCTGAGCTCCTACGAGCAGTACTTC.